This TCR beta chain appears in the sequencing data of a study of T cell changes during pregnancy in multiple sclerosis. Sequencing used immunoSEQ multiplex PCR; TCRdb keeps in-frame clones, though not all of them. The profile shows roughly 45,000 clones, more than 90% of them singletons. The CDR3 loop spans 13 amino acids. Trimming took 3 bases from V and 3 from J, leaving 9 bases between them. Germline V gives CDR1 ENHRY, CDR2 SYGVKD. This receptor was identified in a female donor with multiple sclerosis, enrolled in a pregnancy study. The chain employs TRBV10-3 and TRBJ2-7; D is unclear. This sample comprised CD8+ T cells from peripheral blood mononuclear cells, obtained after pregnancy. Written as DNA, the CDR3 is TGTGCCATCAGTGAAGGCAGGCACTACGAGCAGTACTTC. Encoded protein: CAISEGRHYEQYF.